One sample yielded the 29 T cell receptor beta chains listed below, sequenced in a study of T cells in Graves' hyperthyroidism and ophthalmopathy. Amplified TCR beta CDR3 regions derived from RNA transcripts. HTBI primers were used for first-round RT-PCR of the TCR CDR3. TCRdb analysed the multiplex PCR reads with MiXCR anew, one entry per CDR3 protein. The sample shows tens of thousands of distinct CDR3 sequences, roughly 51% of them seen only once. The source material was peripheral blood or thyroid tissue (not recorded which). These receptor sequences come from a man between 18 and 29 years old with Graves' hyperthyroidism.

The gene calls are TRBV2 and TRBJ2-5; D not certain. The length of the CDR3 is 12 residues. Germline CDR1 and CDR2: SNHLY and FYNNEI. Trimming removed 3 bases from V and 9 bases from J, with 11 bases in between. The CDR3 DNA sequence: TGTGCCAGCAGTGAGGGTGGAAGGGCCCAGTACTTC. It encodes CASSEGGRAQYF.

Note on this clonotype: The germline gene is not matched at one end of the junction; a read error may be the cause. V is TRBV11-2 and J is TRBJ2-5; possible D gene TRBD1, 5 bases. This CDR3 spans 11 amino acids. Germline V gives CDR1 SGHAT, CDR2 FQNNGV. CDR3 nucleotides: TGCGCCAGCGACAGACAAGAGACCCAGTACTTC. It is translated as CASDRQETQYF.

V and J are TRBV5-1 and TRBJ1-4; D remains ambiguous. The V and J ends lost 3 bases and 8 bases respectively, with 14 bases between them. The germline gives CDR1 SGHRS, CDR2 YFSETQ. CDR3 length equals 14 residues. CDR3 DNA: TGCGCCAGCAGCTCCACCGGAGTGTCCGAAAAACTGTTTTTT. Encoded protein: CASSSTGVSEKLFF.

At least ten counts were recorded for this clonotype. The V gene is TRBV4-1, the J gene TRBJ1-2, with TRBD1 matching 7 bases. CDR3 length: 14 residues. CDR1 is MGHRA, CDR2 YSYEKL, per germline. The V gene end was trimmed by 1 base and the J gene end by 4 bases; junction bases not matched to a gene: 3. CDR3 nucleotide sequence: TGCGCCAGCAGCCAAGTGGGGGACAGCTATGGCTACACCTTC. Amino acid sequence: CASSQVGDSYGYTF.

V and J are TRBV10-3 and TRBJ1-1, with D unresolved. With 2 bases removed from V and 5 bases from J, the gap between germline ends came to 6 bases. This CDR3 comprises 12 residues. Germline lookup yields CDR1 ENHRY and CDR2 SYGVKD. The DNA for the CDR3 is TGTGCCATCAGTGAGGGAGGTACTGAAGCTTTCTTT. Translating gives CAISEGGTEAFF.

Judged by abundance, this clonotype is medium-sized. V usage is TRBV24-1 and J usage is TRBJ1-2; 9 bases are a match to TRBD1. Per the germline V gene, CDR1 is KGHDR and CDR2 is SFDVKD. Trimming at V came to 4 bases and at J to 7 bases, leaving 9 bases not matched to a gene. This CDR3 region has 15 residues. CDR3 sequence (DNA): TGTGCCACCAGTGACCGTCCCGGGACAGGGACTGGCTACACCTTC. Translated: CATSDRPGTGTGYTF.

This clonotype was picked up many times. The CDR3 loop is CATSTIGELFF. The DNA of the CDR3 is TGTGCCACCAGCACTATAGGGGAGCTGTTTTTT. The V gene is TRBV15, the J gene TRBJ2-2; D gene unclear. The CDR3 has 11 amino acids. Deletions cut 4 bases from V and 8 bases from J, with 5 bases between. CDR1 LNHNV and CDR2 YYDKDF come from the germline V gene (reference sequence). Filled out from reference TRBV15 and TRBJ2-2, the complete variable domain reads DAMVIQNPRYQVTQFGKPVTLSCSQTLNHNVMYWYQQKSSQAPKLLFHYYDKDFNNEADTPDNFQSRRPNTSFCFLDIRSPGLGDTAMYLCATSTIGELFFGEGSRLTVL.

This clonotype has just a few counts. V usage is TRBV29-1 and J usage is TRBJ2-5; no firm D call. CDR3 length equals 13 residues. Germline CDR1 reads SQVTM; CDR2 reads ANQGSEA. The germline V and J ends were trimmed by 2 bases and 5 bases, with 12 bases remaining between them. The CDR3: CSVEIGYRETQYF. The CDR3 DNA reads as TGCAGCGTTGAAATAGGTTACCGGGAGACCCAGTACTTC.

This chain connects TRBV29-1 to TRBJ1-1, with TRBD1 identical over 9 bases. CDR3 length equals 14 residues. Unmatched junction bases numbered 6, after V lost 6 bases and J lost 1 base. The germline V gene encodes CDR1 SQVTM and CDR2 ANQGSEA. The DNA for the CDR3 is TGCAGCGTATACGACAGGGGGGGGAACACTGAAGCTTTCTTT. The encoded protein is CSVYDRGGNTEAFF.

This clonotype was seen repeatedly, ten times or more. The V call is TRBV2, the J call TRBJ1-6; D is uncertain. Trimming removed 7 bases from V and 2 bases from J, with 15 bases in between. Germline V gene lookup returns CDR1 SNHLY and CDR2 FYNNEI. This CDR3 contains 16 residues. As DNA, the CDR3 is TGTGCCAGCACCCCCGGGGAGAACGCCTATAATTCACCCCTCCACTTT. As protein: CASTPGENAYNSPLHF.

The J gene is TRBJ1-1, the V gene TRBV7-2; possible D gene TRBD1, 5 bases. The CDR3 covers 16 residues. CDR1 is SGHTA and CDR2 is FQGNSA in the germline V gene. Trimming stripped 2 bases from V and 1 base from J, with 14 bases between. The CDR3, as DNA: TGTGCCAGCAGCTTATCACGGGGCAGCCCGAACACTGAAGCTTTCTTT. Its translation is CASSLSRGSPNTEAFF.

The chain carries TRBV6-5 and TRBJ1-2; TRBD1 might be the D (6 bases). There are 19 residues in the CDR3. V shed 5 bases and J shed 4 bases, with 29 bases lying between them. CDR1 is MNHEY, CDR2 SVGAGI, per germline. The CDR3 spells CASSLRREPSPQGGYGYTF. CDR3 coding DNA: TGTGCCAGCAGTCTTCGCCGGGAGCCAAGTCCACAGGGAGGCTATGGCTACACCTTC.

The V gene is TRBV19, the J gene TRBJ1-6; 8 bases line up with TRBD1. The trim removed 8 bases at V and 8 bases at J, leaving 5 bases unmatched. CDR1 is LNHDA and CDR2 is SQIVND in the germline V gene (reference sequence). The CDR3 sequence is 13 residues long. In DNA form, the CDR3 reads TGTGCCAGTTCTGACAGGGGATATTCACCCCTCCACTTT. Translating gives CASSDRGYSPLHF.

In this sample, this clonotype turned up many times. The rearrangement links TRBV10-2 to TRBJ2-5; D ambiguous. The CDR3 sequence is 15 residues long. CDR1 is WSHSY and CDR2 is SAAADI in the germline V gene. Trimming took off 4 bases at V and 6 bases at J, with 18 bases between the two ends. CDR3 protein: CASSANTDRHKTQYF. The CDR3 region has the DNA TGCGCCAGCAGTGCTAACACTGATCGTCATAAGACCCAGTACTTC.

Remarks on this clonotype: The junction shows a germline mismatch at one end, possibly a read error. The chain has TRBV7-9 and TRBJ1-1; a possible D gene is TRBD1 (5 bases). This CDR3 has 15 residues. Germline V CDR1 and CDR2: SEHNR, FQNEAQ (reference sequence). CDR3 in DNA: TGTGCCAGCACCTCCGGGTTGCGGGGGTATGGGGAAGCTTTCTTC. Translating gives CASTSGLRGYGEAFF. Supplemented by reference TRBV7-9 and TRBJ1-1, the full variable domain reads DTGVSQNPRHKITKRGQNVTFRCDPISEHNRLYWYRQTLGQGPEFLTYFQNEAQLEKSRLLSDRFSAERPKGSFSTLEIQRTEQGDSAMYLCASTSGLRGYGEAFFGQGTRLTVV.

The J gene is TRBJ2-5, the V gene TRBV12-1; the table's TRBD2 call for D was not verified on the DNA. TRBV12-1 is a listed pseudogene. The CDR3 has 14 residues. As DNA, the CDR3 is TGTGCCAGCAGCTTTGCAACTAGCGGGAGCGAGGAGTACTTC. It encodes CASSFATSGSEEYF.

The J gene is TRBJ2-7, the V gene TRBV19; 9 nucleotides agree with TRBD2. CDR1 and CDR2 from the germline V gene are LNHDA and SQIVND (reference sequence). J lost 3 bases, V lost 3 bases, and 3 bases had no gene match. The CDR3 length is 14 residues. In DNA, the CDR3 is TGTGCCAGTAGTATGGGACTAGCAGACTACGAGCAGTACTTC. This encodes CASSMGLADYEQYF.

In regard to this clonotype: This may stem from a read error, because a much larger clone lies one nucleotide away. This chain uses TRBV18 with TRBJ1-4; maybe TRBD1 (5 bases). The CDR3 runs to 13 residues. Trimming stripped 6 bases from V and 6 bases from J, with 11 bases between. From germline, CDR1 is KGHSH and CDR2 LQKENI. The CDR3 is CASSDIPDEKLFF. In nucleotides, the CDR3 is TGTGCCAGCTCGGACATCCCTGATGAAAAACTGTTTTTT.

About this clonotype: As the CDR3 is not closed by the conserved phenylalanine or tryptophan, this likely results from a read error. The chain employs TRBV19 and TRBJ2-6, with D possibly being TRBD2 (5 bases). Germline V gene sequence: CDR1 LNHDA, CDR2 SQIVND (reference sequence). Trimming removed 3 bases from V and 0 bases from J, with 9 bases in between. The CDR3 has 16 amino acids. The CDR3 DNA reads TGTGCCAGTAGTATCCGAGGAGGCTCTGGGGCCAACGTCCTGACTTCC. Translation: CASSIRGGSGANVLTS.

This clonotype was seen a handful of times. This chain joins TRBV15 and TRBJ2-6; D could derive from TRBD1 or TRBD2 (6 bases each). Germline loops: CDR1 LNHNV, CDR2 YYDKDF (reference sequence). The CDR3 spans 15 residues. The V gene lost 3 bases and the J gene lost 2 bases, with 8 bases spanning the gap. The chain's CDR3 is CATSSGGPGANVLTF. The CDR3 DNA is TGTGCCACCAGCAGTGGGGGGCCTGGGGCCAACGTCCTGACTTTC.

Worth noting for this clonotype: This may arise from a read error, as a much more abundant clone is one base away. The gene calls are TRBV6-2 or TRBV6-3 and TRBJ1-5, with D unresolved. Per germline, CDR1 MNHEY and CDR2 SVGEGT. The CDR3 sequence is 16 residues long. Between the trimmed V and J ends, which lost 7 bases and 3 bases, there was a span of 19 bases. For the CDR3, the DNA is TGTGCCAGCAATTTTCGGGGAATGCGAAACAATCAGCCCCAGCATTTT. Protein: CASNFRGMRNNQPQHF.

This clonotype was observed many times. This could be a read error, since a much larger clone is one nucleotide away. The CDR3 nucleotides read TGCAGCGTTTGGGGACGGGACTACGAGCAGTACTTC. It translates to CSVWGRDYEQYF. The V gene is TRBV29-1, the J gene TRBJ2-7; D tentatively reads TRBD1 or TRBD2 (5 bases each). The ends were cut back, 5 bases at V and 3 bases at J, with 11 bases in the middle. Germline V CDR1 and CDR2: SQVTM, ANQGSEA. The CDR3 is made up of 12 amino acids.

Ten or more counts support this clonotype. The junction differs from germline at one of its ends, possibly a read error. This sequence joins TRBV7-2 and TRBJ2-5; TRBD2 agrees at 7 bases. Germline V CDR1 and CDR2: SGHTA, FQGNSA. This CDR3 region has 17 residues. CDR3 nucleotide sequence: TGCGCCAGCAGCCGTAGGTCCGCGGGAGCCGGCGAAGAGACCCAGTACTTC. This sequence encodes CASSRRSAGAGEETQYF.

This clonotype was seen many times. V is TRBV6-5 and J is TRBJ1-2; TRBD1 matches at 7 bases. After removal of 2 bases from V and 7 bases from J, the junction contained 10 bases not matched to a gene. Germline lookup yields CDR1 MNHEY and CDR2 SVGAGI. This CDR3 is 15 amino acids long. The CDR3 DNA reads as TGTGCCAGCAGTTACAGTATCGACAGGGTCGGTGGCTACACCTTC. Translated: CASSYSIDRVGGYTF.

The CDR3 nucleotides read TGCAGTGCTTCCCCTCACAGGGGAACAAGGTACGAGCAGTACTTC. The encoded protein is CSASPHRGTRYEQYF. The gene calls are TRBV20-1 and TRBJ2-7; 7 bases are shared with TRBD1. The germline V gene has CDR1 DFQATT and CDR2 SNEGSKA (reference sequence). The V segment lost 5 bases and the J segment 4 bases; nucleotides outside the gene matches: 14. This CDR3 region has 15 residues.

This clonotype was recorded a few times. J is TRBJ1-1 and V is TRBV10-3; the D is unclear. This CDR3 has 12 residues. The V and J ends lost 2 bases and 8 bases respectively, with 9 bases between them. Germline-derived CDR1 and CDR2 are ENHRY and SYGVKD. The CDR3 nucleotides are TGTGCCATCAGTGAGGCCTCGACAGAAGCTTTCTTT. This gives the protein CAISEASTEAFF.

The genes are TRBV20-1 and TRBJ2-7, with 12 bases identical to TRBD2. V lost 5 bases, J lost 7 bases, and 3 bases stayed unmatched. This CDR3 contains 12 residues. Germline CDR1 and CDR2: DFQATT and SNEGSKA (reference sequence). The CDR3 protein is CSAGTSGGEQYF. For the CDR3, the DNA is TGCAGTGCTGGAACTAGCGGGGGGGAGCAGTACTTC.

V is TRBV5-1 and J is TRBJ1-1; D ambiguous. V lost 2 bases to trimming and J lost 4 bases, with 9 bases between them. Germline V lookup: CDR1 SGHRS, CDR2 YFSETQ. This CDR3 is built from 13 residues. CDR3 region: CASSFRDTTEAFF. The CDR3 DNA follows: TGCGCCAGCAGCTTTCGCGACACCACTGAAGCTTTCTTT. Supplemented by reference TRBV5-1 and TRBJ1-1, the full variable domain reads KAGVTQTPRYLIKTRGQQVTLSCSPISGHRSVSWYQQTPGQGLQFLFEYFSETQRNKGNFPGRFSGRQFSNSRSEMNVSTLELGDSALYLCASSFRDTTEAFFGQGTRLTVV.

As concerns this clonotype: A much larger clone differs by one base, so this may be a read error. The chain is built from TRBV28 and TRBJ1-5, with D tentatively TRBD1 (6 bases). The CDR3 is 17 amino acids. From germline, CDR1 is MDHEN and CDR2 SYDVKM. V was trimmed by 5 bases and J by 0 bases, leaving 17 bases between them. In DNA, the CDR3 is TGTGCCAGCAGTGATCCGCCCTGGACAGATAGCAATCAGCCCCAGCATTTT. This codes for CASSDPPWTDSNQPQHF.